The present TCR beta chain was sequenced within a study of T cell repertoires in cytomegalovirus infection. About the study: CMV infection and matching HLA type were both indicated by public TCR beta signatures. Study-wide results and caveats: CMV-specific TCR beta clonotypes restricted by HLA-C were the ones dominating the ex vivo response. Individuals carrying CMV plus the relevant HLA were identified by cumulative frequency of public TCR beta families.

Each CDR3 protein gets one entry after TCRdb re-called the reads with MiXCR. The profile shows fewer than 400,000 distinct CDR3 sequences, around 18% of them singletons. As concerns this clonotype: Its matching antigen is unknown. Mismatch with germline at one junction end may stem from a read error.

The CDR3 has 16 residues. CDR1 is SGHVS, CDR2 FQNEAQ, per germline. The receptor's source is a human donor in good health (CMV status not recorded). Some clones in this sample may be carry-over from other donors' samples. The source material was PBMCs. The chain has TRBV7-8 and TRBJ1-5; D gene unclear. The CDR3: CASSLALRHSNLPQQF. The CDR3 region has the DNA TGTGCCAGCAGCTTAGCGCTGCGGCATAGCAATCTGCCCCAGCAGTTT.